These 6 T cell receptor beta chains share one sample of origin, sequenced in a study of T cell repertoires in cytomegalovirus infection. TCRdb re-derived calls from the reads in MiXCR, one entry per CDR3 protein. The sample consists of approximately 400,000 distinct CDR3 sequences, approximately 32% of them appearing once. Sequencing used PBMCs. These receptors were taken from a human donor in good health (CMV status not recorded). Some clones in this sample may be carry-over from other donors' samples.

This chain uses TRBV5-6 with TRBJ2-7, with 9 bases lining up with TRBD1. The germline V gene encodes CDR1 SGHDT and CDR2 YYEEEE. The J segment lost 3 bases and the V segment lost 2 bases, leaving 6 bases of the junction unmatched. The CDR3 runs to 15 residues. The CDR3: CASSFGTGNYYEQYF. The CDR3 bases are TGTGCCAGCAGCTTTGGGACAGGGAATTACTACGAGCAGTACTTC.

This sequence joins TRBV3-1 and TRBJ1-2; D remains ambiguous. Trimming stripped 0 bases from V and 5 bases from J, with 10 bases between. The CDR3 is 14 amino acids. Germline CDR1 reads LGHDT; CDR2 reads YNNKEL (reference sequence). As DNA, the CDR3 is TGTGCCAGCAGCCAAGATACCACTTTTTATGGCTACACCTTC. Amino acid sequence: CASSQDTTFYGYTF. The full variable domain, rest sourced from reference TRBV3-1 and TRBJ1-2, is DTAVSQTPKYLVTQMGNDKSIKCEQNLGHDTMYWYKQDSKKFLKIMFSYNNKELIINETVPNRFSPKSPDKAHLNLHINSLELGDSAVYFCASSQDTTFYGYTFGSGTRLTVV.

The chain has TRBV12-3 or TRBV12-4 and TRBJ2-5; 7 bases are shared with TRBD2. CDR3 size: 15 residues. J was trimmed by 5 bases and V by 7 bases; bases with no gene match: 13. The CDR3 is CASNPGRGSGETQYF. In DNA, the CDR3 is TGTGCCAGCAACCCTGGGAGGGGAAGTGGGGAGACCCAGTACTTC.

This clonotype was detected many times. The chain combines TRBV27 with TRBJ1-2; D gene uncertain. The V gene's germline CDR1 is MNHEY and CDR2 SMNVEV (reference sequence). Trimming stripped 5 bases from V and 4 bases from J, with 14 bases between. There are 14 residues in the CDR3. The CDR3 nucleotides read TGTGCCAGCAGTCCCCGGGCGCGAACCTATGGCTACACCTTC. This codes for CASSPRARTYGYTF.

This clonotype appeared a few times. The J gene is TRBJ1-5, the V gene TRBV28; no clear D. Trimming took 2 bases from V and 0 from J, leaving 8 bases between them. The CDR3 spans 15 residues. The germline gives CDR1 MDHEN, CDR2 SYDVKM. The CDR3 reads CASSLGIFSNQPQHF. For the CDR3, the DNA is TGTGCCAGCAGTTTAGGGATATTTAGCAATCAGCCCCAGCATTTT.

The chain recombines TRBV5-6 with TRBJ1-4; D unresolved. The germline gives CDR1 SGHDT, CDR2 YYEEEE. The CDR3 has 14 residues. The ends were cut back, 0 bases at V and 8 bases at J, with 11 bases in the middle. The CDR3 coding sequence is TGTGCCAGCAGCTTGGGAGAGGCGGGAGAAAAACTGTTTTTT. Translating gives CASSLGEAGEKLFF.